One and the same sample provided the 11 T cell receptor beta chains below, sequenced in a study of cytomegalovirus exposure and HLA in healthy donors (dated by TCRdb to between 2016 and 2019). The method behind the library was the immunoSEQ multiplex PCR assay. For the multiplex PCR, a mixture combining 60 forward primers for TCR Vbeta segments and 13 reverse primers for TCR Jbeta segments was used. The source is immuneACCESS, and TCRdb retained only in-frame sequences with V and J called. Part of the clones is not carried over; for the studies checked, unresolved V genes explain less than half of this, and the remainder is unexplained. This sample lists under 250,000 clones; around 82% were detected once. The ten largest clones represent less than 3.5% of the sample. Sample: PBMCs. Receptors originate from a woman aged 30 to 39 in good health and CMV-seronegative.

The CDR3 region is CASSLVLAGGWHTQYF. CDR3 DNA sequence: TGTGCCAGCAGTTTAGTACTAGCGGGAGGGTGGCATACGCAGTATTTT. This chain links TRBV27 with TRBJ2-3; 13 positions agree with TRBD2. V dropped 2 bases and J dropped 7; count of bases not matched to a gene: 6. The CDR3 loop spans 16 amino acids. Germline assignment: CDR1 MNHEY and CDR2 SMNVEV (reference sequence).

This chain links TRBV7-9 with TRBJ1-1, with D possibly TRBD1 on 6 matching bases. Deletions cut 5 bases from V and 1 base from J, with 14 bases between. In germline, CDR1 is SEHNR, CDR2 FQNEAQ (reference sequence). This CDR3 is built from 15 residues. The CDR3 is CASSPPDSWNTEAFF. The CDR3 DNA is TGTGCCAGCAGCCCCCCGGACAGTTGGAACACTGAAGCTTTCTTT.

In its sample, this clone was seen once. The chain has TRBV9 and TRBJ1-2; 7 nucleotides align to TRBD1. The germline gives CDR1 SGDLS, CDR2 YYNGEE. The CDR3 contains 17 residues. V trimming: 2 bases; J trimming: 5 bases; junction bases outside the gene matches: 15. The CDR3 nucleotides read TGTGCCAGCAGCGTTTTTTTAGGGAGCAGGACAGGATATGGCTACACCTTC. Translation: CASSVFLGSRTGYGYTF.

Here the CDR3 DNA reads TGTGCCAGCAGCTTAGCCGGACAGGGCGGCTACACCTTC. It yields the protein CASSLAGQGGYTF. J is TRBJ1-2 and V is TRBV7-9, with TRBD1 identical over 8 bases. The V and J ends lost 0 bases and 8 bases, in that order; junction bases with no gene match: 2. Germline V lookup: CDR1 SEHNR, CDR2 FQNEAQ (reference sequence). The CDR3 sequence is 13 residues long.

The rearrangement links TRBV30 to TRBJ2-7, with D unresolved. The CDR3 consists of 12 residues. The germline V gene encodes CDR1 GTSNPN and CDR2 SVGIG (reference sequence). Trimming stripped 3 bases from V and 0 bases from J, with 6 bases between. The CDR3 DNA follows: TGTGCCTGGAGCCCCATCTCCTACGAGCAGTACTTC. This codes for CAWSPISYEQYF.

Note on this clone: The sample carries other DNA sequences with the same CDR3. The chain is built from TRBV6-5 and TRBJ2-1; a possible D gene is TRBD2 (6 bases). Trimming cost V 3 bases and J 0 bases, with 9 bases left between them. This CDR3 has 15 amino acids. CDR1 and CDR2 from the germline V gene are MNHEY and SVGAGI. The CDR3 nucleotides read TGTGCCAGCAGTTATAGCGGTAGCTCCTACAATGAGCAGTTCTTC. Residues: CASSYSGSSYNEQFF.

The chain couples TRBV4-2 to TRBJ2-7, with 7 bases identical to TRBD2. V lost 3 bases and J lost 2; bases outside the gene matches: 10. Germline-derived CDR1 and CDR2 are LGHNA and YNFKEQ. The CDR3 spans 16 residues. CDR3 sequence reads: CASSQRDGLAAYEQYF. CDR3 in DNA: TGTGCCAGCAGCCAGAGGGATGGGCTAGCGGCCTACGAGCAGTACTTC.

CDR3 loop: CASSLDSIRNTEAFF. CDR3 coding DNA: TGCGCCAGCAGCCTAGACTCCATCCGGAACACTGAAGCTTTCTTT. This rearrangement joins TRBV5-1 to TRBJ1-1; the D is unclear. With 4 bases removed from V and 1 base from J, the gap between germline ends came to 14 bases. Germline V gene sequence: CDR1 SGHRS, CDR2 YFSETQ. This CDR3 is built from 15 residues.

V and J are TRBV7-2 and TRBJ2-1, with TRBD2 matching over 8 bases. The germline V gene has CDR1 SGHTA and CDR2 FQGNSA. The J segment lost 2 bases and the V segment lost 4 bases, leaving 4 bases of the junction unmatched. The CDR3 length is 15 residues. This CDR3 is CASSSQREPYNEQFF. In nucleotides, the CDR3 is TGTGCCAGCAGCTCCCAGCGGGAGCCCTACAATGAGCAGTTCTTC.

The V call is TRBV4-1, the J call TRBJ2-7, with D hard to call. Trimming shortened V by 4 bases and J by 6 bases, and 13 bases separated the two germline ends. CDR1 is MGHRA, CDR2 YSYEKL, per germline. The CDR3 has 13 amino acids. CDR3 in DNA: TGCGCCAGCAGCCTGGGTCTAGTATCCGAGCAGTACTTC. Translated: CASSLGLVSEQYF.

The chain couples TRBV5-1 to TRBJ1-5, with a weak D call TRBD1 (5 bases). This CDR3 comprises 15 residues. The V gene lost 0 bases and the J gene lost 6 bases, with 13 bases spanning the gap. Looked up from germline, CDR1 is SGHRS and CDR2 is YFSETQ. The chain's CDR3 is CASSLVSGWGQPQHF. The CDR3 bases are TGCGCCAGCAGCTTGGTTTCAGGGTGGGGTCAGCCCCAGCATTTT.